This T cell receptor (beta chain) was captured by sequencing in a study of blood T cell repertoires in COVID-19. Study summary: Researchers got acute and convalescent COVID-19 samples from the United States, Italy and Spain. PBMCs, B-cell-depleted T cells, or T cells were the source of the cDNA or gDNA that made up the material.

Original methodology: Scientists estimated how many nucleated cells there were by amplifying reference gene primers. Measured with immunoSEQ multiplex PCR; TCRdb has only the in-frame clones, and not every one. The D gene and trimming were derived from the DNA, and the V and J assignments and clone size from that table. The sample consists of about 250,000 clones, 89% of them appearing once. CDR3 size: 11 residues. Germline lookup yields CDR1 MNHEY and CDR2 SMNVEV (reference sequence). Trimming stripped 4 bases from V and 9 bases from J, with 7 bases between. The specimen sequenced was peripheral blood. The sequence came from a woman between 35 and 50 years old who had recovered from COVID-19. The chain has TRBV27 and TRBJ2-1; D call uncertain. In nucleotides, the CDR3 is TGTGCCAGCAGTTCTATTGGTGAGCAGTTCTTC. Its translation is CASSSIGEQFF.